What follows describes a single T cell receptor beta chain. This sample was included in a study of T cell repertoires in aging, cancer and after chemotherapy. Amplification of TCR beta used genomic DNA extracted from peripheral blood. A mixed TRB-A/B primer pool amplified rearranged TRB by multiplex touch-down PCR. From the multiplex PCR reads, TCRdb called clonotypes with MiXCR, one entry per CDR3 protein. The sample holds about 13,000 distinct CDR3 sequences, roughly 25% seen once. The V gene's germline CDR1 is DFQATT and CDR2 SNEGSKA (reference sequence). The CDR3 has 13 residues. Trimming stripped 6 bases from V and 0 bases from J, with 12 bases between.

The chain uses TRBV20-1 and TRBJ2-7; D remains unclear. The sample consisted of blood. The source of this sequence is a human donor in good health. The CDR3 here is CSAADEISYEQYF. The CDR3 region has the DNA TGCAGTGCCGCGGACGAGATCTCCTACGAGCAGTACTTC.